The 23 T cell receptor beta chains in this list originate from one sample, sequenced in a study of identifying expanded T cells in peripheral blood. The protocol was immunoSEQ multiplex PCR, while the TCRdb copy is restricted to in-frame clones and leaves out a portion. The sample has 100,000 or so clones, about 87% seen once. The sequenced material came from blood. These receptors all come from a person aged 18 to 70 in good health.

J is TRBJ1-3 and V is TRBV5-1; TRBD1 agrees at 10 bases. V dropped 0 bases and J dropped 3; count of bases not matched to a gene: 3. The CDR3 extends over 16 amino acids. CDR1 is SGHRS, CDR2 YFSETQ, per germline. CDR3 region: CASSLGQGAYGNTIYF. The CDR3 DNA sequence: TGCGCCAGCAGCTTGGGACAGGGGGCTTATGGAAACACCATATATTTT.

On this clone itself: Other nucleotide sequences from this sample produce the same CDR3. This CDR3 is CASSLGRGEQYF. DNA for the CDR3: TGTGCCAGCAGCCTAGGGAGGGGGGAGCAGTACTTC. The chain joins TRBV5-6 to TRBJ2-7; D is perhaps TRBD2 (7 bases). The CDR3 has 12 residues. The germline V gene encodes CDR1 SGHDT and CDR2 YYEEEE. V was shortened by 4 bases and J by 7 bases, with 12 bases between the two germline ends.

The genes are TRBV7-6 and TRBJ2-5; the D gene is possibly TRBD2 (6 bases). Matching the DNA end better, TRBJ2-7 makes the J call doubtful. Germline CDR1 SGHVS, CDR2 FNYEAQ. The CDR3 totals 14 residues. The CDR3 DNA sequence: TGTGCCAGCAGCCCGGGACTGGGATCCTACGAGCAGTACTTC. Protein product: CASSPGLGSYEQYF.

This clone was detected only once. This chain connects TRBV9 to TRBJ2-5, with 8 bases matching TRBD2. V lost 0 bases to trimming and J lost 5 bases; unmatched junction nucleotides: 15. CDR3 length equals 18 residues. Per germline, CDR1 SGDLS and CDR2 YYNGEE. The CDR3 DNA sequence: TGTGCCAGCAGCGTAGGGGTAGCGGGATTAGGAGGGTCGGAGACCCAGTACTTC. Protein: CASSVGVAGLGGSETQYF.

This sequence joins TRBV4-1 and TRBJ1-4; D unresolved. This CDR3 spans 17 amino acids. Germline assignment: CDR1 MGHRA and CDR2 YSYEKL. The V end was cut by 3 bases, the J end by 3 bases, with 17 bases between. The CDR3 DNA sequence: TGCGCCAGCAGCCAGCGAACTCAGATCGGGGCTAATGAAAAACTGTTTTTT. This translates into CASSQRTQIGANEKLFF.

By sample share, this clone is medium-sized. Other DNA sequences of this sample code for an identical CDR3. The V gene is TRBV25-1, the J gene TRBJ1-1, with a weak D call TRBD1 (6 bases). The CDR3 is made up of 15 amino acids. Trimming cost V 1 base and J 3 bases, with 12 bases left between them. Germline CDR1 and CDR2: MGHDK and SYGVNS. CDR3 sequence: CASSESAEGDTEAFF. CDR3 sequence (DNA): TGTGCCAGCAGTGAATCCGCGGAGGGGGACACTGAAGCTTTCTTT. The whole variable domain, filled in from reference TRBV25-1 and TRBJ1-1, reads EADIYQTPRYLVIGTGKKITLECSQTMGHDKMYWYQQDPGMELHLIHYSYGVNSTEKGDLSSESTVSRIRTEHFPLTLESARPSHTSQYLCASSESAEGDTEAFFGQGTRLTVV.

This clone has more than one count but fewer than ten. This sequence joins TRBV10-1 and TRBJ2-1; TRBD2 might be the D (7 bases). CDR1 is WNHNN and CDR2 is SYGVQD in the germline V gene (reference sequence). CDR3 length: 15 amino acids. The V end was cut by 0 bases, the J end by 4 bases, with 10 bases between. DNA for the CDR3: TGCGCCAGCAGTGAGTCAGGGGGGGGGTACAATGAGCAGTTCTTC. It encodes CASSESGGGYNEQFF.

The chain has TRBV16 and TRBJ1-1; D unclear. CDR1 is KGHSY, CDR2 FQNENV, per germline. The CDR3 is made up of 16 amino acids. Trimming took off 0 bases at V and 0 bases at J, with 11 bases between the two ends. Here the CDR3 reads CASSQSVRRVNTEAFF. The CDR3 coding sequence is TGTGCCAGCAGCCAATCGGTCAGGAGGGTGAACACTGAAGCTTTCTTT.

The chain joins TRBV2 to TRBJ2-1; a weak D match, TRBD1 (5 bases). Germline V lookup: CDR1 SNHLY, CDR2 FYNNEI. This CDR3 has 15 residues. V was pared by 6 bases and J by 0 bases, with 12 bases between. The CDR3 region is CASRETESSYNEQFF. CDR3 coding DNA: TGTGCCAGCAGGGAGACAGAGAGCTCCTACAATGAGCAGTTCTTC. The variable domain in full, with the rest retrieved from reference TRBV2 and TRBJ2-1, is EPEVTQTPSHQVTQMGQEVILRCVPISNHLYFYWYRQILGQKVEFLVSFYNNEISEKSEIFDDQFSVERPDGSNFTLKIRSTKLEDSAMYFCASRETESSYNEQFFGPGTRLTVL.

The chain recombines TRBV29-1 with TRBJ1-1; D is perhaps TRBD1 (6 bases). Per the germline V gene, CDR1 is SQVTM and CDR2 is ANQGSEA. CDR3 size: 11 residues. V gave up 6 bases and J gave up 5 bases, with 10 bases separating them. The CDR3 DNA is TGCAGCGTCGAACAGGGTACTGAAGCTTTCTTT. It is translated as CSVEQGTEAFF.

This clone was seen at least ten times. The V gene is TRBV6-5, the J gene TRBJ2-7; the D gene could be TRBD1 or TRBD2 (6 bases each). The ends were cut back, 0 bases at V and 4 bases at J, with 10 bases in the middle. Looked up from germline, CDR1 is MNHEY and CDR2 is SVGAGI. The CDR3 has 14 residues. CDR3 nucleotides: TGTGCCAGCAGTTACTCACAGGGACTGTACGAGCAGTACTTC. Protein sequence: CASSYSQGLYEQYF.

This clone was counted a few times. This chain joins TRBV25-1 and TRBJ1-2; 10 positions match TRBD1. The CDR3 is 18 residues long. After removal of 3 bases from V and 3 bases from J, the junction contained 13 bases not matched to a gene. Germline values: CDR1 MGHDK, CDR2 SYGVNS. The CDR3 here is CASSDPTFATGGYYGYTF. CDR3 nucleotide sequence: TGTGCCAGCAGTGATCCCACATTCGCGACAGGGGGCTACTATGGCTACACCTTC.

This clone was seen once. V gene TRBV9 combines with J gene TRBJ2-1; 7 nucleotides match TRBD1. V lost 2 bases, J lost 2 bases, and 4 bases stayed unmatched. This CDR3 spans 15 amino acids. Germline assignment: CDR1 SGDLS and CDR2 YYNGEE. The CDR3 spells CASSVSGQAYNEQFF. The DNA of the CDR3 is TGTGCCAGCAGCGTCAGCGGACAGGCCTACAATGAGCAGTTCTTC.

The genes are TRBV29-1 and TRBJ1-4, with 10 bases matching TRBD1. After removal of 7 bases from V and 6 bases from J, the junction contained 5 bases not matched to a gene. The CDR3 has 13 amino acids. The germline CDR1 and CDR2 sequences are SQVTM and ANQGSEA. The CDR3 is CSGKDRGDEKLFF. CDR3 bases: TGCAGCGGAAAGGACAGGGGGGATGAAAAACTGTTTTTT.

The rearrangement uses TRBV27 and TRBJ1-6; a weak D match, TRBD1 (5 bases). Germline V CDR1 and CDR2: MNHEY, SMNVEV (reference sequence). The CDR3 has 16 amino acids. Trimming removed 3 bases at V and 7 bases at J, with 16 bases between. CDR3 DNA sequence: TGTGCCAGCAGTTTGTCTTTACCTGGGGGGAATTCACCCCTCCACTTT. Amino acids: CASSLSLPGGNSPLHF.

This clone was observed a few times. The chain couples TRBV7-3 to TRBJ2-1, with a possible D match to TRBD1 (5 bases). CDR1 is SGHTA, CDR2 FQGTGA, per germline. The CDR3 is 16 residues long. Trimming took 1 base from V and 10 from J, leaving 20 bases between them. The CDR3 sequence: CASSLNVPTSRGEQFF. In DNA, the CDR3 is TGTGCCAGCAGCTTAAACGTACCTACCTCTAGGGGAGAGCAGTTCTTC.

The CDR3 DNA follows: TGTGCCAGCAACCCCCGGGCGAATGAGCAGTTCTTC. Translation gives CASNPRANEQFF. The chain carries TRBV5-8 and TRBJ2-1, with D unclear. Germline V gene data show CDR1 as SGHTS and CDR2 as YDEGEE. V gave up 6 bases and J gave up 7 bases, with 11 bases separating them. This CDR3 has 12 amino acids.

The V and J genes are TRBV7-2 and TRBJ2-7; 8 positions agree with TRBD1. CDR1 and CDR2 from the germline V gene are SGHTA and FQGNSA. The CDR3 has 15 amino acids. V shed 1 base and J 2 bases; nucleotides not matched to a gene: 4. The CDR3 nucleotides are TGTGCCAGCAGCTTAGGGGCAGGGGGCCCCTACGAGCAGTACTTC. This translates into CASSLGAGGPYEQYF.

The chain uses TRBV18 and TRBJ1-4; D remains unclear. There are 11 residues in the CDR3. Germline V gives CDR1 KGHSH, CDR2 LQKENI. V lost 3 bases and J lost 5, with 1 base in between. As DNA, the CDR3 is TGTGCCAGCTCACCGAATGAAAAACTGTTTTTT. This sequence encodes CASSPNEKLFF.

For this clone: Other DNA sequences in this specimen translate into the identical CDR3. The CDR3 DNA reads TGTGCCAGTAGTCGGGACAGGGGTAATTCACCCCTCCACTTT. This encodes CASSRDRGNSPLHF. This rearrangement joins TRBV19 to TRBJ1-6, with 10 bases matching TRBD1. With V trimmed by 5 bases and J by 6 bases, 1 base remained unmatched. This CDR3 comprises 14 residues. The V gene's germline CDR1 is LNHDA and CDR2 SQIVND (reference sequence).

V is TRBV19 and J is TRBJ1-5; 10 bases fit TRBD1. The J segment lost 1 base and the V segment lost 5 bases, leaving 14 bases of the junction unmatched. The V gene's germline CDR1 is LNHDA and CDR2 SQIVND (reference sequence). The CDR3 totals 19 residues. CDR3: CASSLTFGTGVGSNQPQHF. DNA of the CDR3: TGTGCCAGTAGTCTTACCTTCGGGACAGGGGTCGGGAGCAATCAGCCCCAGCATTTT.

CDR3 protein: CAIRKDNEQFF. In DNA, the CDR3 is TGTGCCATCAGGAAAGACAATGAGCAGTTCTTC. The chain links TRBV10-3 to TRBJ2-1, with D unclear. Germline CDR1 and CDR2: ENHRY and SYGVKD. This CDR3 comprises 11 residues. The V end was cut by 6 bases, the J end by 5 bases, with 5 bases between.

This clone was seen a few times. The chain joins TRBV5-1 to TRBJ1-2, with D possibly TRBD1 on 5 matching bases. CDR3 size: 15 residues. The germline V and J ends were trimmed by 5 bases and 8 bases, with 22 bases remaining between them. In germline, CDR1 is SGHRS, CDR2 YFSETQ. As DNA, the CDR3 is TGCGCCAGCAGACCGGACGGGGGAAAAGGAGACGGCTACACCTTC. This codes for CASRPDGGKGDGYTF.